Following are 28 T cell receptor beta chains from one sample sequenced in a study of vaccination and CD4 T cells after COVID-19. The treatment: roughly 10-day PBMC culture with coronavirus spike peptide pools or control peptides (ViraFEST assay). The study sequenced cultured CD4+ T cell DNA using the Oncomine TCR Beta short-read assay. TCRdb processed the PCR reads anew with MiXCR; each CDR3 protein has one entry. The sample comprises fewer than 2,000 distinct CDR3 sequences, just under 70% of which are singletons, and more than 75% rests with the top ten. These TCRs' antigens remain unknown. The sample in question was CD4+ T cells from blood, cultured in vitro, obtained after SARS-CoV-2 vaccination. Receptor source: a human donor who had recovered from COVID-19.

This clonotype was counted a single time. V is TRBV20-1 and J is TRBJ1-1; D might be TRBD1 (5 bases). CDR3 length: 12 amino acids. Deletions cut 6 bases from V and 1 base from J, with 9 bases between. The germline V gene has CDR1 DFQATT and CDR2 SNEGSKA (reference sequence). The CDR3 region is CSAQDKNTEAFF. For the CDR3, the DNA is TGCAGTGCCCAGGACAAGAACACTGAAGCTTTCTTT.

The chain employs TRBV7-2 and TRBJ2-5; TRBD1 agrees at 10 bases. CDR1 is SGHTA, CDR2 FQGNSA, per germline. V lost 5 bases, J lost 5 bases, and 8 bases stayed unmatched. This CDR3 is built from 15 residues. As DNA, the CDR3 is TGTGCCAGCAGCCGTGACAGGGGGCGCGGGGAGACCCAGTACTTC. It is translated as CASSRDRGRGETQYF.

The chain links TRBV6-1 to TRBJ1-1; no reliable D call. This CDR3 contains 13 residues. Germline CDR1 is MNHNS and CDR2 is SASEGT. V gave up 6 bases and J gave up 3 bases, with 11 bases separating them. In DNA, the CDR3 is TGTGCCAGCAGGGCAACATCGGACACTGAAGCTTTCTTT. Its protein is CASRATSDTEAFF.

The chain employs TRBV19 and TRBJ2-5, with a weak D call TRBD1 (7 bases). The germline CDR1 and CDR2 sequences are LNHDA and SQIVND (reference sequence). There are 11 residues in the CDR3. Between the trimmed V and J ends, which lost 3 bases and 9 bases, there was a span of 8 bases. The CDR3 is CASSIRGAQYF. CDR3 nucleotides: TGTGCCAGTAGTATCAGGGGGGCCCAGTACTTC.

This clonotype was counted a few times. The chain employs TRBV10-1 and TRBJ2-3; D not certain. The CDR3 sequence is 12 residues long. Trimming took off 5 bases at V and 0 bases at J, with 3 bases between the two ends. Germline CDR1 is WNHNN and CDR2 is SYGVQD (reference sequence). The CDR3: CASSPSTDTQYF. The CDR3 DNA reads TGCGCCAGCAGTCCGAGCACAGATACGCAGTATTTT.

This sequence joins TRBV28 and TRBJ1-5, with 8 positions matching TRBD1. With 4 bases clipped from V and 0 bases from J, the junction kept 5 bases outside the gene matches. The CDR3 consists of 16 residues. Germline loops: CDR1 MDHEN, CDR2 SYDVKM. The DNA of the CDR3 is TGTGCCAGCAGTTGGCAGGGACAGGTTAGCAATCAGCCCCAGCATTTT. Amino acid sequence: CASSWQGQVSNQPQHF.

The chain has TRBV20-1 and TRBJ2-1; TRBD2 matches at 9 bases. This CDR3 spans 16 amino acids. Trimming took 6 bases from V and 4 from J; bases not matched to a gene: 13. Germline CDR1 reads DFQATT; CDR2 reads SNEGSKA (reference sequence). CDR3 region: CSAIGLAGSIYNEQFF. The CDR3 DNA is TGCAGTGCCATCGGGCTAGCGGGATCTATATACAATGAGCAGTTCTTC.

This clonotype turned up a few times. The rearrangement uses TRBV20-1 and TRBJ2-3; TRBD2 is a possible D gene (7 bases). The CDR3 is 15 amino acids. Trimming pared 6 bases from V and 0 bases from J, leaving 16 bases between. In germline, CDR1 is DFQATT, CDR2 SNEGSKA (reference sequence). DNA for the CDR3: TGCAGTGCCGAGGGGGGGTTCACTAGCACAGATACGCAGTATTTT. It is translated as CSAEGGFTSTDTQYF.

The chain employs TRBV5-4 and TRBJ1-1, with D possibly matching TRBD1 (6 bases). Deletions cut 4 bases from V and 4 bases from J, with 17 bases between. The CDR3 consists of 15 residues. CDR1 SGHNT and CDR2 YYREEE come from the germline V gene (reference sequence). The DNA of the CDR3 is TGTGCCAGCAGCCGGACCAGGGGCAGGTCCACTGAAGCTTTCTTT. Translated: CASSRTRGRSTEAFF.

The rearrangement uses TRBV20-1 and TRBJ2-3, with D perhaps matching TRBD2 (5 bases). V dropped 3 bases and J dropped 0 bases, with 7 bases sitting between them. Germline CDR1 reads DFQATT; CDR2 reads SNEGSKA (reference sequence). The length of the CDR3 is 13 residues. CDR3 region: CSASRTSTDTQYF. CDR3 DNA: TGCAGTGCTAGCAGGACTAGCACAGATACGCAGTATTTT.

This clonotype was observed a few times. The chain is built from TRBV24-1 and TRBJ2-2; 8 bases are a match to TRBD2. Germline CDR1 KGHDR, CDR2 SFDVKD. V dropped 1 base and J dropped 3; count of bases not matched to a gene: 0. The CDR3 runs 15 residues. This chain's CDR3 is CATSDLLADTGELFF. CDR3 sequence (DNA): TGTGCCACCAGTGATTTACTAGCGGACACCGGGGAGCTGTTTTTT.

The chain is built from TRBV28 and TRBJ1-1; D is perhaps TRBD1 (6 bases). Trimming left V 2 bases short and J 5 bases short, with 15 bases between. The germline CDR1 and CDR2 sequences are MDHEN and SYDVKM. This CDR3 is 15 amino acids long. The CDR3 DNA reads TGTGCCAGCAGTTTAAGCCGTACAGGGAAGACTGAAGCTTTCTTT. It specifies CASSLSRTGKTEAFF.

V gene TRBV29-1 combines with J gene TRBJ1-2, with D tentatively TRBD1 (6 bases). Trimming pared 5 bases from V and 6 bases from J, leaving 16 bases between. Germline CDR1 SQVTM, CDR2 ANQGSEA. The length of the CDR3 is 13 residues. The CDR3, as DNA: TGCAGCGTTTACTCCGGGACATTTGATGGCTACACCTTC. This sequence encodes CSVYSGTFDGYTF.

This clonotype was counted only a few times. The V call is TRBV7-2, the J call TRBJ1-2; no firm D call. The CDR3 contains 13 residues. From germline, CDR1 is SGHTA and CDR2 FQGNSA. Trimming pared 5 bases from V and 6 bases from J, leaving 13 bases between. The CDR3 loop reads CASSARVGDGYTF. The CDR3 nucleotides are TGTGCCAGCAGCGCCCGGGTCGGCGATGGCTACACCTTC. The full variable domain, its missing parts supplied by reference TRBV7-2 and TRBJ1-2, is GAGVSQSPSNKVTEKGKDVELRCDPISGHTALYWYRQSLGQGLEFLIYFQGNSAPDKSGLPSDRFSAERTGGSVSTLTIQRTQQEDSAVYLCASSARVGDGYTFGSGTRLTVV.

The V call is TRBV20-1, the J call TRBJ2-1; TRBD1 matches 8 bases. The CDR3 runs 13 residues. Germline loops: CDR1 DFQATT, CDR2 SNEGSKA (reference sequence). CDR3 DNA sequence: TGCAGCGTACCGGGACAGGCGAACAATGAGCAGTTCTTC. Protein: CSVPGQANNEQFF.

The chain combines TRBV27 with TRBJ1-5; 8 bases map to TRBD1. The J segment lost 3 bases and the V segment lost 5 bases, leaving 3 bases of the junction unmatched. In germline, CDR1 is MNHEY, CDR2 SMNVEV (reference sequence). The CDR3 loop spans 14 amino acids. CDR3 coding DNA: TGTGCCAGCAGTAGGACAGGGTACAATCAGCCCCAGCATTTT. It is translated as CASSRTGYNQPQHF.

This clonotype was counted once. This chain links TRBV29-1 with TRBJ2-5, with D possibly being TRBD2 (7 bases). The CDR3 length is 13 residues. Germline assignment: CDR1 SQVTM and CDR2 ANQGSEA. The CDR3, as DNA: TGCAGGGGAGGGGGAAGGGGACAAGAGACCCAGTACTTC. Translated: CRGGGRGQETQYF.

This chain joins TRBV7-2 and TRBJ2-2; D uncertain. The CDR3 has 14 amino acids. CDR1 and CDR2 from the germline V gene are SGHTA and FQGNSA. The V gene lost 4 bases and the J gene lost 0 bases, with 6 bases spanning the gap. The CDR3 coding sequence is TGTGCCAGCAGCTCAACAGCGAACACCGGGGAGCTGTTTTTT. This codes for CASSSTANTGELFF.

This sequence joins TRBV6-1 and TRBJ1-4; D is uncertain. Looked up from germline, CDR1 is MNHNS and CDR2 is SASEGT. The CDR3 has 14 residues. V was cut by 6 bases and J by 8 bases, with 16 bases left in between. CDR3 nucleotides: TGTGCCAGCAGGCGGGCCCCGAACCGCGAAAAACTGTTTTTT. This sequence encodes CASRRAPNREKLFF.

The CDR3 spells CASAPDGRREQYF. The CDR3 DNA follows: TGTGCCAGCGCCCCGGACGGGAGACGGGAGCAGTACTTC. The chain has TRBV6-1 and TRBJ2-7; D might be TRBD2 (6 bases). CDR1 MNHNS and CDR2 SASEGT come from the germline V gene. This CDR3 comprises 13 residues. V lost 8 bases to trimming and J lost 7 bases, with 18 bases between them.

The chain carries TRBV20-1 and TRBJ1-1; D might be TRBD1 (5 bases). The CDR3 consists of 13 residues. V lost 6 bases to trimming and J lost 3 bases, with 14 bases between them. Germline values: CDR1 DFQATT, CDR2 SNEGSKA (reference sequence). The chain's CDR3 is CSAKGPGDTEAFF. For the CDR3, the DNA is TGCAGTGCGAAAGGTCCGGGGGACACTGAAGCTTTCTTT.

Sample share makes this clonotype large. CDR3 residues: CASSDIGRNTDTQYF. CDR3 nucleotides: TGTGCCAGCAGCGATATCGGGAGAAACACAGATACGCAGTATTTT. The chain joins TRBV7-9 to TRBJ2-3, with D possibly matching TRBD2 (6 bases). The ends were cut back, 5 bases at V and 2 bases at J, with 14 bases in the middle. This CDR3 has 15 amino acids. The V gene's germline CDR1 is SEHNR and CDR2 FQNEAQ (reference sequence).

In nucleotides, the CDR3 is TGTGCCAGTAGTATATCTGTCTATGGCTACACCTTC. It encodes CASSISVYGYTF. The chain links TRBV19 to TRBJ1-2; D remains ambiguous. Germline CDR1 and CDR2: LNHDA and SQIVND (reference sequence). Trimming took 2 bases from V and 4 from J, leaving 5 bases between them. The CDR3 is 12 residues long.

The V and J genes are TRBV19 and TRBJ1-5; 12 bases are a match to TRBD1. The germline CDR1 and CDR2 sequences are LNHDA and SQIVND (reference sequence). V lost 5 bases to trimming and J lost 1 base; unmatched junction nucleotides: 12. The CDR3 extends over 19 amino acids. CDR3: CASSPPGQGALGSNQPQHF. Written as DNA, the CDR3 is TGTGCCAGTAGTCCCCCGGGACAGGGGGCATTAGGAAGCAATCAGCCCCAGCATTTT.

The chain recombines TRBV7-3 with TRBJ2-2; D may match TRBD1 or TRBD2 (5 bases each). V lost 5 bases and J 8 bases, leaving 9 bases between the germline ends. CDR1 and CDR2 (germline): SGHTA, FQGTGA. The CDR3 is 12 residues long. CDR3 nucleotide sequence: TGTGCCAGCAGCCCCGGGGCGGGGGAGCTGTTTTTT. Its translation: CASSPGAGELFF.

This chain links TRBV15 with TRBJ1-3; a possible D gene is TRBD1 (5 bases). The CDR3 is 16 amino acids. V was clipped by 0 bases and J by 1 base, with 10 bases between them. Germline V lookup: CDR1 LNHNV, CDR2 YYDKDF (reference sequence). CDR3 DNA sequence: TGTGCCACCAGCAGAGATCGGGGGGTATCTGGAAACACCATATATTTT. Its translation: CATSRDRGVSGNTIYF. Looking up the rest from reference TRBV15 and TRBJ1-3 gives the full variable domain: DAMVIQNPRYQVTQFGKPVTLSCSQTLNHNVMYWYQQKSSQAPKLLFHYYDKDFNNEADTPDNFQSRRPNTSFCFLDIRSPGLGDTAMYLCATSRDRGVSGNTIYFGEGSWLTVV.

The chain carries TRBV20-1 and TRBJ2-6; 8 positions agree with TRBD2. Germline CDR1 and CDR2: DFQATT and SNEGSKA (reference sequence). The V segment lost 2 bases and the J segment 3 bases; nucleotides outside the gene matches: 15. The CDR3 covers 19 residues. CDR3 region: CSARTPSSGSGGGANVLTF. The CDR3 nucleotides read TGCAGTGCTAGAACCCCCTCAAGCGGGAGTGGTGGTGGGGCCAACGTCCTGACTTTC.

V is TRBV5-4 and J is TRBJ1-2, with D possibly matching TRBD1 (5 bases). Germline CDR1 SGHNT, CDR2 YYREEE (reference sequence). Trimming removed 7 bases from V and 0 bases from J, with 16 bases in between. This CDR3 is built from 15 residues. The CDR3 region has the DNA TGTGCCAGCGGCTCCCAAGACAGAGCTAACTATGGCTACACCTTC. As protein: CASGSQDRANYGYTF.